Below are 2 T cell receptor beta chains sequenced from a single sample in a study of T cells in Graves' hyperthyroidism and ophthalmopathy. Researchers took RNA transcripts and amplified the TCR beta CDR3 regions from them. The HTBI set primed first-round TCR CDR3 RT-PCR. TCRdb re-called the multiplex PCR reads through MiXCR, storing one row per CDR3 protein. The data show about 400,000 distinct CDR3 sequences, with around 14% seen just once and about 7.7% held by the top ten. Sample: blood. These receptors all stem from a woman aged 18-29 years with Graves' hyperthyroidism.

This clonotype has ten or more counts. The genes are TRBV12-3 or TRBV12-4 and TRBJ2-3, with 13 bases that match TRBD2. V shed 4 bases and J 5 bases; nucleotides not matched to a gene: 6. This CDR3 is 16 amino acids long. The CDR3 sequence: CASSSGLAGAGDTQYF. The CDR3 nucleotides are TGTGCCAGCAGTTCCGGACTAGCGGGAGCTGGAGATACGCAGTATTTT.

This clonotype was counted ten times or more. The chain links TRBV10-2 to TRBJ2-3; 7 nucleotides match TRBD1. Germline loops: CDR1 WSHSY, CDR2 SAAADI. V shed 4 bases, J shed 7 bases, and the junction held 11 bases outside the gene matches. The CDR3 runs 15 residues. CDR3 sequence: CASSGPDRVFNTQYF. CDR3 bases: TGCGCCAGCAGTGGCCCCGACAGGGTATTCAATACGCAGTATTTT.